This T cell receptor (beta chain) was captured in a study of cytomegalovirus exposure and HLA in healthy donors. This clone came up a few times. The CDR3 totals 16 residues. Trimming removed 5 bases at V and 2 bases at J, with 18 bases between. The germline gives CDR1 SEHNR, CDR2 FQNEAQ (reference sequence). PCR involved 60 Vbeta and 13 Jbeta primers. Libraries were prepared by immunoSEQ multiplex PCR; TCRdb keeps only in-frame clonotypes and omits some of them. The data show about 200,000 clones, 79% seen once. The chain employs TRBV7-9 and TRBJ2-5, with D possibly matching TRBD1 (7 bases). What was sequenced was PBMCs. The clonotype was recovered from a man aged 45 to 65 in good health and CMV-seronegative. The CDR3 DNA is TGTGCCAGCAGCGTCGGAGGGCAGGGGGTTCAAGAGACCCAGTACTTC. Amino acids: CASSVGGQGVQETQYF. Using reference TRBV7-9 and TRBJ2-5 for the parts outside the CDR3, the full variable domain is DTGVSQNPRHKITKRGQNVTFRCDPISEHNRLYWYRQTLGQGPEFLTYFQNEAQLEKSRLLSDRFSAERPKGSFSTLEIQRTEQGDSAMYLCASSVGGQGVQETQYFGPGTRLLVL.